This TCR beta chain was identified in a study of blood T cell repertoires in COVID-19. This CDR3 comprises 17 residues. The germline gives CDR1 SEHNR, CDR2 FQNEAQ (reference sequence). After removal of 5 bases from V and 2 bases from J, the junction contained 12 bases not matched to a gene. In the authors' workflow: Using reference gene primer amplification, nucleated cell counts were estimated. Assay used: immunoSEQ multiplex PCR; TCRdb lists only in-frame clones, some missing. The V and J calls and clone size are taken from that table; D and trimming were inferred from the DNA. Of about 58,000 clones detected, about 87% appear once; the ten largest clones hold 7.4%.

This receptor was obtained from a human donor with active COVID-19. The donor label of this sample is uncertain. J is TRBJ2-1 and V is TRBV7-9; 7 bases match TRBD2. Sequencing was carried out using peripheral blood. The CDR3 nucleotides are TGTGCCAGCAGCCCTCCTATGAGGGAGGGCCCCTACAATGAGCAGTTCTTC. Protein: CASSPPMREGPYNEQFF.